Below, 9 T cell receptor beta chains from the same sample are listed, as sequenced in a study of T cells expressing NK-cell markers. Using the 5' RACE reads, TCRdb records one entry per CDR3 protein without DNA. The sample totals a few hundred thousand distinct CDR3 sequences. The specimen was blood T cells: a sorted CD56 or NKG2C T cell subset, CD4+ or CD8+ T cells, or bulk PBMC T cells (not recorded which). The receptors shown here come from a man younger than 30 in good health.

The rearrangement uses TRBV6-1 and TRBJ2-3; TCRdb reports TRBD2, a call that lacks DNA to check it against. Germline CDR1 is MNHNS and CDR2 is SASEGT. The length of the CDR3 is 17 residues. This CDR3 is CASSRSLAELGADTQYF.

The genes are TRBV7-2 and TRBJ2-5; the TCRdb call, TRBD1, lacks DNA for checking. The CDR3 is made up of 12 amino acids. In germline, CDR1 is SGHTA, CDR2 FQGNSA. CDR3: CASSPGGSRLYF.

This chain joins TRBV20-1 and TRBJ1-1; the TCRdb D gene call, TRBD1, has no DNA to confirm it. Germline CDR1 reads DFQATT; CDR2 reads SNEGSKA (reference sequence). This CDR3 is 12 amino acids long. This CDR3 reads CSATQGLAEAFF.

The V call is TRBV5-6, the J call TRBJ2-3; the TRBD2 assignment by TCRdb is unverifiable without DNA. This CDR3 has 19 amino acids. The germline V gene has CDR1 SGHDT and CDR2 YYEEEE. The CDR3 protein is CASSSVGLAGGLSTDTQYF.

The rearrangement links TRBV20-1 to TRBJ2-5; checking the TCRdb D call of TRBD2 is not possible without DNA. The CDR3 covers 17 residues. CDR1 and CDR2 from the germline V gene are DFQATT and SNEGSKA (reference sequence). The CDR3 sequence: CSAESHGLAGVRETQYF.

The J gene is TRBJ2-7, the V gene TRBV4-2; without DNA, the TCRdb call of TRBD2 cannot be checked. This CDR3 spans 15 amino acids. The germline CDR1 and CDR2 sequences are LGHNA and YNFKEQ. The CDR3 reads CASSPGTSDTYEQYF.

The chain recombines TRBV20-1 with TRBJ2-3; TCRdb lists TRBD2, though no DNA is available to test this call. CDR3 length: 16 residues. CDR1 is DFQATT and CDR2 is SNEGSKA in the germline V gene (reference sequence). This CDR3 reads CSAPGGTSGKRDTQYF.

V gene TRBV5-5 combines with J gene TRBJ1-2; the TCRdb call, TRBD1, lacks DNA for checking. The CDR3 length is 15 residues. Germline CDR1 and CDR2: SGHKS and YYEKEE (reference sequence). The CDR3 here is CASSSAPGQGSGYTF. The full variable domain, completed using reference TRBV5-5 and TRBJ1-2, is DAGVTQSPTHLIKTRGQQVTLRCSPISGHKSVSWYQQVLGQGPQFIFQYYEKEERGRGNFPDRFSARQFPNYSSELNVNALLLGDSALYLCASSSAPGQGSGYTFGSGTRLTVV.

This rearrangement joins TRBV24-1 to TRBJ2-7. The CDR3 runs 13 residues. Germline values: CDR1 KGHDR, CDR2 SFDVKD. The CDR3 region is CATSRRGSYEQYF.